These 23 T cell receptor beta chains were all obtained from the same sample, sequenced in a study of cytomegalovirus exposure and HLA in healthy donors (dated by TCRdb to about 2017). Library construction relied on the immunoSEQ multiplex PCR assay. A mixture of 60 forward primers for TCR Vbeta segments and 13 reverse primers for TCR Jbeta segments was used in the multiplex PCR. Drawn from immuneACCESS, this table holds only the in-frame rearrangements with V and J called that TCRdb kept. Clones are partly lost; checked studies trace under half to an unresolved V gene and leave the rest unexplained. The sample has about 130,000 clones on record, approximately 81% of them singletons. The ten biggest clones cover 4% of the sample. Source material: PBMCs. Receptors originate from a man aged 18 to 30 in good health and CMV-seropositive.

This clone was counted a single time. This chain joins TRBV7-2 and TRBJ1-2; 7 nucleotides align to TRBD1. The CDR3 length is 14 residues. The V segment lost 5 bases and the J segment 0 bases; nucleotides outside the gene matches: 3. Germline assignment: CDR1 SGHTA and CDR2 FQGNSA. The chain's CDR3 is CASSVQGSNYGYTF. For the CDR3, the DNA is TGTGCCAGCAGCGTACAGGGGTCTAACTATGGCTACACCTTC.

In DNA, the CDR3 is TGCGCCACCGGCCGGTGGTCCGGGGACCAAGAGACCCAGTACTTC. Its translation is CATGRWSGDQETQYF. The rearrangement joins TRBV5-1 to TRBJ2-5; D is perhaps TRBD2 (5 bases). Per the germline V gene, CDR1 is SGHRS and CDR2 is YFSETQ. The CDR3 has 15 residues. Trimming took 9 bases from V and 0 from J, leaving 18 bases between them.

This clone was recorded a few times. For the CDR3, the DNA is TGCAGCGTTGTAGCGGAGCCGAGTAAGACCCAGTACTTC. Its translation: CSVVAEPSKTQYF. This chain uses TRBV29-1 with TRBJ2-5; the D gene is possibly TRBD2 (6 bases). Germline CDR1 SQVTM, CDR2 ANQGSEA. The CDR3 has 13 residues. V dropped 4 bases and J dropped 6 bases, with 15 bases sitting between them.

Note on this clone: This sample also contains other DNA sequences that code for the same CDR3. The chain couples TRBV7-9 to TRBJ2-5, with D possibly TRBD1 on 6 matching bases. The CDR3 runs 13 residues. Germline assignment: CDR1 SEHNR and CDR2 FQNEAQ (reference sequence). The ends were cut back, 4 bases at V and 2 bases at J, with 8 bases in the middle. CDR3 nucleotides: TGTGCCAGCAGCTCAACAGGGCAAGAGACCCAGTACTTC. It translates to CASSSTGQETQYF.

This clone was picked up a small number of times. At one of its ends the junction is not consistent with the germline gene, which may arise from a read error. The J gene is TRBJ2-7, the V gene TRBV7-9; 8 bases agree with TRBD1. The germline V gene has CDR1 SEHNR and CDR2 FQNEAQ (reference sequence). This CDR3 spans 13 amino acids. The CDR3 DNA is TGTTCCAGCAGCTGGGACAGGACCTACGAGCAGTACTTC. Protein: CSSSWDRTYEQYF.

This chain connects TRBV6-5 to TRBJ1-2, with 7 nucleotides matching TRBD1. J lost 6 bases, V lost 5 bases, and 9 bases had no gene match. The germline gives CDR1 MNHEY, CDR2 SVGAGI. This CDR3 is 14 amino acids long. CDR3 bases: TGTGCCAGCAGTCGACTACAGGGGATTCATGGCTACACCTTC. Amino acid sequence: CASSRLQGIHGYTF.

This clone was seen a handful of times. This chain uses TRBV19 with TRBJ2-3, with a weak D call TRBD2 (5 bases). V was shortened by 5 bases and J by 3 bases, with 15 bases between the two germline ends. Looked up from germline, CDR1 is LNHDA and CDR2 is SQIVND (reference sequence). CDR3 length: 15 amino acids. The DNA of the CDR3 is TGTGCCAGTAGTTCCGAGGGCGAGGCTACAGATACGCAGTATTTT. This translates into CASSSEGEATDTQYF.

This chain connects TRBV7-8 to TRBJ2-3; the match to TRBD1 covers 10 bases. There are 17 residues in the CDR3. Trimming cost V 1 base and J 2 bases; bases outside gene matches: 6. Germline CDR1 is SGHVS and CDR2 is FQNEAQ. Here the CDR3 reads CASSLGGGQGYTDTQYF. CDR3 bases: TGTGCCAGCAGCTTAGGAGGGGGACAGGGGTACACAGATACGCAGTATTTT.

There are a few counts of this clone. The chain couples TRBV5-5 to TRBJ2-1, with 11 bases aligning to TRBD2. The ends lost 3 bases at V and 1 base at J; junction bases unmatched: 6. CDR3 length: 17 amino acids. Germline CDR1 SGHKS, CDR2 YYEKEE (reference sequence). CDR3 amino acids: CASSYRIAGGSYNEQFF. CDR3 sequence (DNA): TGTGCCAGCAGCTACCGTATAGCGGGAGGGTCCTACAATGAGCAGTTCTTC.

A few counts support this clone. The chain carries TRBV4-3 and TRBJ1-5; TRBD1 might be the D (5 bases). The CDR3 has 14 residues. Germline V CDR1 and CDR2: LGHNA, YSLEER. The V and J ends lost 3 bases and 4 bases respectively, with 10 bases between them. The CDR3 bases are TGCGCCAGCAGCCAGAATACAGGTAATCAGCCCCAGCATTTT. Amino acids: CASSQNTGNQPQHF.

The chain carries TRBV7-2 and TRBJ1-1; tentatively, D is TRBD1 (5 bases). CDR3 length equals 13 residues. Trimming removed 7 bases from V and 6 bases from J, with 15 bases in between. Germline V gene data show CDR1 as SGHTA and CDR2 as FQGNSA. For the CDR3, the DNA is TGTGCCAGCATGCGGGGGGTGAGGGCTGAAGCTTTCTTT. It codes for CASMRGVRAEAFF.

This clone turned up a few times. Distinct nucleotide sequences in the sample also encode this CDR3. The chain combines TRBV11-3 with TRBJ2-5; 15 bases are shared with TRBD2. The trim removed 4 bases at V and 4 bases at J, leaving 4 bases unmatched. The germline CDR1 and CDR2 sequences are SGHNT and YENEEA. The CDR3 length is 16 residues. CDR3 nucleotides: TGTGCCAGCAGCTCTCGGACTAGCGGGGGGGGAGAGACCCAGTACTTC. This gives the protein CASSSRTSGGGETQYF. The full variable domain, in which reference TRBV11-3 and TRBJ2-5 provide the parts outside the CDR3, is EAGVVQSPRYKIIEKKQPVAFWCNPISGHNTLYWYLQNLGQGPELLIRYENEEAVDDSQLPKDRFSAERLKGVDSTLKIQPAELGDSAVYLCASSSRTSGGGETQYFGPGTRLLVL.

The chain uses TRBV7-9 and TRBJ2-7, with TRBD1 matching over 7 bases. Germline V gene sequence: CDR1 SEHNR, CDR2 FQNEAQ (reference sequence). This CDR3 is 14 amino acids long. V lost 5 bases to trimming and J lost 6 bases; unmatched junction nucleotides: 10. CDR3 loop: CASSPGQSLGEQYF. The CDR3 nucleotides read TGTGCCAGCAGCCCGGGACAGTCCTTGGGCGAGCAGTACTTC.

This chain uses TRBV19 with TRBJ2-2; possibly TRBD1 for D (5 bases). Trimming took off 5 bases at V and 0 bases at J, with 13 bases between the two ends. Germline V gene sequence: CDR1 LNHDA, CDR2 SQIVND (reference sequence). This CDR3 contains 16 residues. DNA for the CDR3: TGTGCCAGTAGTCTTCGTGACAGCCCGAACACCGGGGAGCTGTTTTTT. As protein: CASSLRDSPNTGELFF.

The chain has TRBV5-4 and TRBJ2-3; 10 nucleotides align to TRBD1. Germline V gene lookup returns CDR1 SGHNT and CDR2 YYREEE (reference sequence). The CDR3 extends over 16 amino acids. V trimming: 4 bases; J trimming: 3 bases; junction bases outside the gene matches: 8. Here the CDR3 DNA reads TGTGCCAGCAGCCTTAGACAGGGGGCGATAACAGATACGCAGTATTTT. Amino acid sequence: CASSLRQGAITDTQYF.

The V and J genes are TRBV19 and TRBJ1-1; 7 bases fit TRBD1. With 6 bases clipped from V and 1 base from J, the junction kept 2 bases outside the gene matches. The CDR3 runs to 13 residues. Per the germline V gene, CDR1 is LNHDA and CDR2 is SQIVND (reference sequence). The CDR3 bases are TGTGCCAGTAGGTACAGGGGGAACACTGAAGCTTTCTTT. It encodes CASRYRGNTEAFF. Full variable domain (outside the CDR3, taken from reference TRBV19 and TRBJ1-1): DGGITQSPKYLFRKEGQNVTLSCEQNLNHDAMYWYRQDPGQGLRLIYYSQIVNDFQKGDIAEGYSVSREKKESFPLTVTSAQKNPTAFYLCASRYRGNTEAFFGQGTRLTVV.

The chain couples TRBV5-1 to TRBJ2-5; D unclear. In germline, CDR1 is SGHRS, CDR2 YFSETQ. V was clipped by 0 bases and J by 2 bases, with 5 bases between them. The CDR3 sequence is 13 residues long. The CDR3 region has the DNA TGCGCCAGCAGCTTGGTTCAGCAAGAGACCCAGTACTTC. The encoded protein is CASSLVQQETQYF.

The chain joins TRBV4-1 to TRBJ2-2; D possibly corresponds to TRBD2 (6 bases). The length of the CDR3 is 13 residues. CDR1 and CDR2 (germline): MGHRA, YSYEKL. Trimming took off 5 bases at V and 9 bases at J, with 13 bases between the two ends. CDR3: CASSDPGERELFF. The DNA of the CDR3 is TGCGCCAGCAGCGACCCGGGGGAAAGGGAGCTGTTTTTT.

V usage is TRBV14 and J usage is TRBJ2-1, with a possible D match to TRBD2 (7 bases). Looked up from germline, CDR1 is SGHDN and CDR2 is FVKESK. This CDR3 spans 13 amino acids. Trimming left V 1 base short and J 9 bases short, with 10 bases between. The CDR3 region is CASSQGRGGEQFF. The CDR3 bases are TGTGCCAGCAGCCAAGGAAGGGGGGGTGAGCAGTTCTTC.

V is TRBV30 and J is TRBJ2-5; 9 nucleotides align to TRBD2. The J call may be incorrect, as the DNA end agrees better with TRBJ2-7. The CDR3 has 13 amino acids. CDR1 is GTSNPN, CDR2 SVGIG, per germline (reference sequence). The CDR3 region is CACTGRGGYEQYF. The CDR3 region has the DNA TGTGCCTGTACCGGGCGGGGGGGCTACGAGCAGTACTTC.

The rearrangement links TRBV7-2 to TRBJ2-7, with 7 positions matching TRBD2. Germline lookup yields CDR1 SGHTA and CDR2 FQGNSA. CDR3 length equals 16 residues. Trimming cost V 5 bases and J 1 base; bases outside gene matches: 11. The CDR3 region is CASSPSRGRGSYEQYF. As DNA, the CDR3 is TGTGCCAGCAGCCCCTCCCGCGGGAGAGGTTCCTACGAGCAGTACTTC.

The CDR3 DNA reads as TGTGCCAGCAGCTCGGGACACCCCTACGAGCAGTACTTC. Its translation: CASSSGHPYEQYF. This chain uses TRBV7-8 with TRBJ2-7; possibly TRBD1 for D (6 bases). Trimming stripped 4 bases from V and 2 bases from J, with 9 bases between. The CDR3 sequence is 13 residues long. Germline CDR1 is SGHVS and CDR2 is FQNEAQ. Full variable domain (outside the CDR3, taken from reference TRBV7-8 and TRBJ2-7): GAGVSQSPRYKVAKRGQDVALRCDPISGHVSLFWYQQALGQGPEFLTYFQNEAQLDKSGLPSDRFFAERPEGSVSTLKIQRTQQEDSAVYLCASSSGHPYEQYFGPGTRLTVT.

The chain employs TRBV6-1 and TRBJ1-2; D perhaps matches TRBD1 (6 bases). The CDR3 loop spans 14 amino acids. Germline-derived CDR1 and CDR2 are MNHNS and SASEGT. V lost 0 bases to trimming and J lost 8 bases, with 13 bases between them. The CDR3, as DNA: TGTGCCAGCAGTGAAGCGCGGGGGGCGTCCGGCTACACCTTC. Protein sequence: CASSEARGASGYTF.